Following are 2 T cell receptor beta chains from one sample sequenced in a study of cytomegalovirus exposure and HLA in healthy donors. PCR was performed using 60 Vbeta and 13 Jbeta primers. Using immunoSEQ multiplex PCR, the repertoire was profiled, and TCRdb retains in-frame clones only, with some absent. The sample lists around 78,000 clones, less than 75% seen once, with over 5.5% in the top ten. The sequencing sample was made of PBMCs. The source is a man aged 30 to 45 in good health and CMV-seropositive.

The V call is TRBV5-6, the J call TRBJ2-1; 14 nucleotides match TRBD2. V lost 0 bases to trimming and J lost 4 bases; unmatched junction nucleotides: 9. The V gene's germline CDR1 is SGHDT and CDR2 YYEEEE. CDR3 length: 19 residues. The CDR3 DNA reads TGTGCCAGCAGCTTGGGACTAGCGGGAGGGCCGGAAGAATACAATGAGCAGTTCTTC. Its translation is CASSLGLAGGPEEYNEQFF.

The genes are TRBV5-1 and TRBJ2-5; TRBD2 agrees at 7 bases. Germline CDR1 is SGHRS and CDR2 is YFSETQ. Germline trimming cut 3 bases from V and 5 bases from J; bases unmatched to any gene: 16. The CDR3 has 17 residues. CDR3 sequence: CASSSLAGARNAETQYF. As DNA, the CDR3 is TGCGCCAGCAGCTCCCTGGCGGGAGCAAGGAACGCGGAGACCCAGTACTTC.